Here is one T cell receptor (beta chain) with its context. Its antigen is not known. Germline CDR1 and CDR2: SNHLY and FYNNEI. V lost 9 bases and J lost 6; bases outside the gene matches: 13. The CDR3 extends over 14 amino acids. This entry is derived from a study of graft-versus-host responses after intestinal transplantation. For the study at large: Uniformly, recipients were administered anti-thymocyte globulin induction with subsequent tacrolimus and steroids for about 3 years. Study-level results: Graft-donor T cell macrochimerism in patients accompanied high graft-versus-host to host-versus-graft clonal ratios in allografts. Association was observed between peak circulating GvH clone levels and early post-transplant HvG declines. Marrow from the recipient contained GvH clones, some of which had appeared first in ileum or blood.

Data came from immunoSEQ multiplex PCR; TCRdb stores just in-frame clones and leaves some out. The sample has just under 100,000 clones; 75% to 95% are singletons. Sequencing used PBMCs, obtained 450 to 480 days after intestinal transplant. This clonotype was sampled from a human patient who received an intestinal transplant, so some T cells may come from the graft donor. This chain uses TRBV2 with TRBJ1-1, with 7 nucleotides matching TRBD1. CDR3 protein: CASDKMGQGAEAFF. CDR3 DNA sequence: TGTGCCAGTGATAAGATGGGCCAGGGGGCTGAAGCTTTCTTT.